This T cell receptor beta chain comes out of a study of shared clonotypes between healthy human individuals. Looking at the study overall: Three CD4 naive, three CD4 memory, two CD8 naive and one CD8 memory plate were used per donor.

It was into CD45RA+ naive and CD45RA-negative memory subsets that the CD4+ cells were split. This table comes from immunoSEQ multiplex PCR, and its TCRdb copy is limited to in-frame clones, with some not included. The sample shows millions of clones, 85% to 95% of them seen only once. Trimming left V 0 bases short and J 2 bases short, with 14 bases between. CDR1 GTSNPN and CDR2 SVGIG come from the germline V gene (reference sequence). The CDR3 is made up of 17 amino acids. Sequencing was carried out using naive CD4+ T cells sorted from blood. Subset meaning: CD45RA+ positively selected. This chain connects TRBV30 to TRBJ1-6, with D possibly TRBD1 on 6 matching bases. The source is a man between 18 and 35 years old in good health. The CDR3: CAWSVPRGAPYNSPLHF. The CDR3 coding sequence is TGTGCCTGGAGTGTACCTAGGGGGGCTCCCTATAATTCACCCCTCCACTTT.